Sequencing of this T cell receptor beta chain was carried out in a study of cytotoxic CD8 clonotypes in ibrutinib-treated CLL. At the level of the study: Response samples were obtained once patients had received a median 12 months of treatment, range 6 to 36.

The CDR3 loop spans 15 amino acids. Germline V gives CDR1 SNHLY, CDR2 FYNNEI. The ends lost 6 bases at V and 1 base at J; junction bases unmatched: 4. In this sample, this clone turned up a few times. Clones were read by immunoSEQ multiplex PCR, and TCRdb kept only the in-frame ones, dropping some. The sample lists 25,000 to 35,000 clones; about 62% were seen once. Genomic DNA in an amount of around 1.8 micrograms was extracted from cryopreserved PBMCs and used for the preparation of TCR beta libraries. This receptor was taken from a human donor with chronic lymphocytic leukemia. The source was PBMCs, collected before ibrutinib treatment. The chain joins TRBV2 to TRBJ2-1; TRBD1 agrees at 9 bases. The CDR3 protein is CASRPDRGSYNEQFF. In nucleotides, the CDR3 is TGTGCCAGCAGACCGGACAGGGGTTCCTACAATGAGCAGTTCTTC.